A single sample gave rise to the 15 T cell receptor beta chains below, sequenced in a study of naive and memory T cell subsets. The SP2 primer and nested alpha and beta constant region primers amplified ligated cDNA in four rounds. A single record per CDR3 protein comes from TCRdb applying MiXCR to the 5' RACE reads. The table includes roughly 60,000 distinct CDR3 sequences, approximately 8% detected once. TCR cDNA received a 3' ligated oligonucleotide that carried a UMI. The receptors were gathered from a female donor in good health.

This clonotype was observed many times. The V call is TRBV20-1, the J call TRBJ2-1; 9 nucleotides align to TRBD1. This CDR3 has 18 residues. Germline assignment: CDR1 DFQATT and CDR2 SNEGSKA (reference sequence). The trim removed 0 bases at V and 0 bases at J, leaving 9 bases unmatched. The CDR3 region is CSARDRWPTGGSYNEQFF. The CDR3 DNA reads as TGCAGTGCTAGAGATCGGTGGCCGACAGGGGGCTCCTACAATGAGCAGTTCTTC.

This clonotype was detected ten times or more. The chain is built from TRBV7-9 and TRBJ2-5, with TRBD1 matching 7 bases. This CDR3 has 14 amino acids. V lost 5 bases and J lost 2; bases outside the gene matches: 5. Germline V CDR1 and CDR2: SEHNR, FQNEAQ (reference sequence). The CDR3: CASSTRGSQETQYF. CDR3 DNA: TGTGCCAGCAGCACCAGGGGGTCACAAGAGACCCAGTACTTC.

This clonotype appeared a few times. The rearrangement uses TRBV5-5 and TRBJ1-1; D call uncertain. Germline V gives CDR1 SGHKS, CDR2 YYEKEE (reference sequence). The CDR3 runs to 12 residues. The ends were cut back, 1 base at V and 7 bases at J, with 8 bases in the middle. CDR3 DNA sequence: TGTGCCAGCAGCTTGATGGGTCATGAAGCTTTCTTT. It translates to CASSLMGHEAFF.

At least ten counts were recorded for this clonotype. The chain combines TRBV4-2 with TRBJ2-5; a weak D match, TRBD1 (5 bases). Germline assignment: CDR1 LGHNA and CDR2 YNFKEQ. The CDR3 loop spans 15 amino acids. V was cut by 0 bases and J by 3 bases, with 11 bases left in between. In DNA, the CDR3 is TGTGCCAGCAGCCAAGAAGACAGATTCAAAGAGACCCAGTACTTC. Amino acid sequence: CASSQEDRFKETQYF.

The sample holds a few counts of this clonotype. The genes are TRBV27 and TRBJ2-5; TRBD2 matches 7 bases. The CDR3 spans 17 residues. V gave up 0 bases and J gave up 3 bases; unmatched junction bases: 10. Germline CDR1 and CDR2: MNHEY and SMNVEV (reference sequence). DNA for the CDR3: TGTGCCAGCAGTTTATCGGTTCCTAGCGGATCTAAAGAGACCCAGTACTTC. This sequence encodes CASSLSVPSGSKETQYF.

This clonotype has a count of ten or more. The chain links TRBV5-6 to TRBJ1-6, with D hard to call. The V and J ends lost 0 bases and 6 bases respectively, with 7 bases between them. Germline lookup yields CDR1 SGHDT and CDR2 YYEEEE. The CDR3 is 14 amino acids. CDR3 nucleotides: TGTGCCAGCAGCTTGGGTCTGCCTAATTCACCCCTCCACTTT. It specifies CASSLGLPNSPLHF.

This clonotype has ten or more counts. This rearrangement joins TRBV2 to TRBJ1-2, with D hard to call. CDR1 SNHLY and CDR2 FYNNEI come from the germline V gene. Trimming took off 3 bases at V and 4 bases at J, with 9 bases between the two ends. The CDR3 sequence is 13 residues long. The CDR3 nucleotides read TGTGCCAGCAGTGATAGTCGAGTCTATGGCTACACCTTC. This encodes CASSDSRVYGYTF.

This clonotype has a count of ten or more. This chain links TRBV6-6 with TRBJ1-1; 9 nucleotides agree with TRBD1. The CDR3 extends over 15 amino acids. Germline CDR1 is MNHNY and CDR2 is SVGAGI (reference sequence). Trimming at V came to 0 bases and at J to 6 bases, leaving 5 bases not matched to a gene. For the CDR3, the DNA is TGTGCCAGCAGTTACTCGATACAGGGGGCTGCTGAAGCTTTCTTT. Translating gives CASSYSIQGAAEAFF.

V is TRBV2 and J is TRBJ2-5; tentatively, D is TRBD1 (5 bases). Germline V CDR1 and CDR2: SNHLY, FYNNEI. The V end was cut by 6 bases, the J end by 4 bases, with 21 bases between. CDR3 length equals 16 residues. CDR3 residues: CASSHRSRTQGETQYF. The CDR3 DNA sequence: TGTGCCAGCAGCCACAGGAGCAGGACGCAGGGAGAGACCCAGTACTTC.

The V and J genes are TRBV7-2 and TRBJ1-1, with TRBD1 matching 8 bases. V lost 3 bases and J lost 2; bases outside the gene matches: 5. The CDR3 runs to 15 residues. Per the germline V gene, CDR1 is SGHTA and CDR2 is FQGNSA. The CDR3: CASSFLTGANTEAFF. The CDR3 bases are TGTGCCAGCAGCTTTTTGACAGGGGCCAACACTGAAGCTTTCTTT.

This clonotype was seen more than once but under ten times. This chain uses TRBV5-1 with TRBJ2-3; the match to TRBD1 covers 7 bases. Germline-derived CDR1 and CDR2 are SGHRS and YFSETQ. The CDR3 totals 14 residues. V gave up 3 bases and J gave up 3 bases; unmatched junction bases: 4. The CDR3 DNA reads as TGCGCCAGCAGCTACCGGGACAGTACAGATACGCAGTATTTT. Translation: CASSYRDSTDTQYF.

In its sample, this clonotype was seen a few times. The rearrangement uses TRBV12-3 or TRBV12-4 and TRBJ1-2; D uncertain. The V end was cut by 6 bases, the J end by 2 bases, with 7 bases between. CDR3 size: 12 residues. This chain's CDR3 is CASRPGNYGYTF. The CDR3 DNA follows: TGTGCCAGCAGACCTGGGAACTATGGCTACACCTTC.

The rearrangement joins TRBV18 to TRBJ2-7; weak D call: TRBD2 (5 bases). Germline V gives CDR1 KGHSH, CDR2 LQKENI. Trimming removed 5 bases at V and 7 bases at J, with 15 bases between. The CDR3 sequence is 13 residues long. Here the CDR3 DNA reads TGTGCCAGCTCAGGAATGACTACGGGAGAGCAGTACTTC. It yields the protein CASSGMTTGEQYF.

This clonotype turned up a few times. This chain uses TRBV4-2 with TRBJ2-7; tentatively, D is TRBD1 (5 bases). The CDR3 has 17 amino acids. V lost 1 base and J lost 1, with 17 bases in between. Germline lookup yields CDR1 LGHNA and CDR2 YNFKEQ. The CDR3 DNA is TGTGCCAGCAGCCAAGCTCAGGGTGAACAGTCGTCCTACGAGCAGTACTTC. This encodes CASSQAQGEQSSYEQYF.

This clonotype has a count of ten or more. The chain couples TRBV2 to TRBJ2-5; weak D call: TRBD2 (5 bases). CDR3 length: 11 residues. V gave up 8 bases and J gave up 2 bases, with 6 bases separating them. Germline loops: CDR1 SNHLY, CDR2 FYNNEI. CDR3 region: CASGRQETQYF. The DNA for the CDR3 is TGTGCCAGCGGGAGACAAGAGACCCAGTACTTC.